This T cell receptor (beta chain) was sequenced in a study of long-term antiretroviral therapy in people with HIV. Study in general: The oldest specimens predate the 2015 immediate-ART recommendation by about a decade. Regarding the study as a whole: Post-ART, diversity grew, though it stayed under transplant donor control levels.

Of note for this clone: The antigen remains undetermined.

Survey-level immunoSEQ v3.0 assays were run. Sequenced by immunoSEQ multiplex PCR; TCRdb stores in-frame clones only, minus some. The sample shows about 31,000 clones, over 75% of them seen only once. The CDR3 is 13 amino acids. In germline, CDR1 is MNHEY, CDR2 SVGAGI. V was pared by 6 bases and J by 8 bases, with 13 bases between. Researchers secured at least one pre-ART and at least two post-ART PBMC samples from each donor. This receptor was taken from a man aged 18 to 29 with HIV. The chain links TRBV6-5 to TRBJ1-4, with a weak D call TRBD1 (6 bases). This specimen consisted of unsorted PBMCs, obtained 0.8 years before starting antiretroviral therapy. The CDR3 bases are TGTGCCAGCAGAGTAGGACAGAACGAAAAACTGTTTTTT. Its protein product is CASRVGQNEKLFF.